This entry lists 28 T cell receptor beta chains sequenced from one sample in a study of blood T cell repertoires in COVID-19. Repertoires were generated with immunoSEQ multiplex PCR, while TCRdb's copy carries only in-frame clones and drops some. The sample includes around 120,000 clones, approximately 79% seen only once; the top ten take about 2.3%. The material sequenced was peripheral blood. The receptors stem from a man aged 50-60 years with acute or convalescent COVID-19.

The J gene is TRBJ1-2, the V gene TRBV10-3; 9 bases align to TRBD1. In germline, CDR1 is ENHRY, CDR2 SYGVKD. The CDR3 runs to 14 residues. V dropped 2 bases and J dropped 7; count of bases not matched to a gene: 5. The CDR3 spells CAISEEQGASGYTF. The CDR3 DNA follows: TGTGCCATCAGTGAGGAACAGGGGGCTTCTGGCTACACCTTC.

The CDR3 nucleotides read TGTGCCAGCAGCGCAGCGGATTATTACGAGCAGTACTTC. It is translated as CASSAADYYEQYF. The chain carries TRBV11-2 and TRBJ2-7, with D tentatively TRBD2 (5 bases). With 5 bases removed from V and 4 bases from J, the gap between germline ends came to 12 bases. The CDR3 is 13 residues long. CDR1 and CDR2 from the germline V gene are SGHAT and FQNNGV.

This sequence joins TRBV19 and TRBJ1-1; a possible D gene is TRBD1 (6 bases). In germline, CDR1 is LNHDA, CDR2 SQIVND (reference sequence). Trimming pared 3 bases from V and 0 bases from J, leaving 8 bases between. The CDR3 runs 14 residues. The CDR3 spells CASSIRGMNTEAFF. The CDR3 nucleotides read TGTGCCAGTAGTATCAGGGGTATGAACACTGAAGCTTTCTTT.

The chain has TRBV3-1 (or the pseudogene TRBV3-2) and TRBJ1-2; a weak D match, TRBD1 (6 bases). This CDR3 has 14 amino acids. The V and J ends lost 3 bases and 4 bases respectively, with 12 bases between them. Germline values: CDR1 LGHDT, CDR2 YNNKEL (reference sequence). CDR3 amino acids: CASSQAGVSYGYTF. The CDR3 DNA reads as TGTGCCAGCAGCCAGGCAGGGGTGAGCTATGGCTACACCTTC.

Only one count was recorded for this clone. The CDR3 DNA sequence: TGTGCCAGCAGCCCCCGGACAGGGGTAAATGAAAAACTGTTTTTT. This sequence encodes CASSPRTGVNEKLFF. J is TRBJ1-4 and V is TRBV11-2; TRBD1 matches at 9 bases. Trimming removed 5 bases from V and 5 bases from J; junction bases left unmatched: 6. The length of the CDR3 is 15 residues. Germline lookup yields CDR1 SGHAT and CDR2 FQNNGV. Complete variable domain (other parts from reference TRBV11-2 and TRBJ1-4): EAGVAQSPRYKIIEKRQSVAFWCNPISGHATLYWYQQILGQGPKLLIQFQNNGVVDDSQLPKDRFSAERLKGVDSTLKIQPAKLEDSAVYLCASSPRTGVNEKLFFGSGTQLSVL.

About this clone itself: Different DNA sequences within this sample yield the same CDR3. V gene TRBV5-1 combines with J gene TRBJ1-2; D unresolved. Trimming left V 0 bases short and J 3 bases short, with 6 bases between. CDR3 length equals 13 residues. Germline V lookup: CDR1 SGHRS, CDR2 YFSETQ. CDR3 DNA: TGCGCCAGCAGCTTGGTTAGTGACTATGGCTACACCTTC. Amino acids: CASSLVSDYGYTF.

CDR3 residues: CASTTPGQGGYQPQHF. In nucleotides, the CDR3 is TGTGCCAGTACCACGCCGGGACAGGGGGGATATCAGCCCCAGCATTTT. V gene TRBV19 combines with J gene TRBJ1-5; the match to TRBD1 covers 11 bases. The trim removed 7 bases at V and 5 bases at J, leaving 10 bases unmatched. This CDR3 contains 16 residues. From germline, CDR1 is LNHDA and CDR2 SQIVND (reference sequence).

The genes are TRBV12-5 and TRBJ1-4; unclear D gene. V lost 6 bases and J lost 7, with 12 bases in between. CDR1 LGHNT and CDR2 FRNRAP come from the germline V gene. The CDR3 runs 13 residues. CDR3 DNA: TGTGCTAGTGGCCTTCGGACTGGTGAAAAACTGTTTTTT. Its protein product is CASGLRTGEKLFF.

The chain uses TRBV2 and TRBJ2-7; 10 bases fit TRBD1. With V trimmed by 5 bases and J by 2 bases, 3 bases remained unmatched. Germline loops: CDR1 SNHLY, CDR2 FYNNEI. The CDR3 contains 14 residues. CDR3 nucleotide sequence: TGTGCCAGCAGTCGGACAGGGGGGGCCTACGAGCAGTACTTC. The encoded protein is CASSRTGGAYEQYF.

This chain uses TRBV12-3 or TRBV12-4 with TRBJ1-5; D ambiguous. Trimming pared 8 bases from V and 3 bases from J, leaving 11 bases between. This CDR3 spans 13 amino acids. The CDR3 DNA reads as TGTGCCAGCGGAGGATTTCCCAATCAGCCCCAGCATTTT. Its protein is CASGGFPNQPQHF.

This clone has a handful of counts. This chain connects TRBV11-1 to TRBJ1-1; TRBD1 aligns across 7 bases. Germline-derived CDR1 and CDR2 are SGHAT and FQDESV (reference sequence). The CDR3 sequence is 15 residues long. Trimming removed 4 bases from V and 2 bases from J; junction bases left unmatched: 7. CDR3 sequence (DNA): TGTGCCAGCAGCTCCCTGACAGGGAGTAACACTGAAGCTTTCTTT. This codes for CASSSLTGSNTEAFF.

In this sample, this clone turned up once. V usage is TRBV10-3 and J usage is TRBJ2-7; the match to TRBD2 covers 11 bases. The V gene end was trimmed by 8 bases and the J gene end by 3 bases; junction bases not matched to a gene: 3. There are 13 residues in the CDR3. CDR1 ENHRY and CDR2 SYGVKD come from the germline V gene. CDR3 bases: TGTGCCATCTCTGGACTAGCGGGCTACGAGCAGTACTTC. Its protein is CAISGLAGYEQYF.

This clone is a singleton in its sample. This chain uses TRBV5-1 with TRBJ1-1; a weak D match, TRBD1 (5 bases). The CDR3 is made up of 14 amino acids. Germline CDR1 reads SGHRS; CDR2 reads YFSETQ. V lost 0 bases to trimming and J lost 4 bases, with 10 bases between them. The CDR3 loop reads CASSLGGGSTEAFF. For the CDR3, the DNA is TGCGCCAGCAGCTTGGGTGGGGGGAGCACTGAAGCTTTCTTT.

The chain employs TRBV11-2 and TRBJ1-2, with TRBD1 matching 7 bases. The V gene end was trimmed by 1 base and the J gene end by 8 bases; junction bases not matched to a gene: 7. Looked up from germline, CDR1 is SGHAT and CDR2 is FQNNGV. There are 14 residues in the CDR3. The CDR3: CASSLVGTVKGYTF. DNA of the CDR3: TGTGCCAGCAGCTTAGTCGGGACAGTCAAAGGCTACACCTTC.

The gene calls are TRBV19 and TRBJ2-7; possible D gene TRBD2, 6 bases. Trimming took 1 base from V and 2 from J, leaving 12 bases between them. Germline V gene data show CDR1 as LNHDA and CDR2 as SQIVND (reference sequence). This CDR3 has 15 amino acids. The CDR3 DNA reads as TGTGCCAGTAGTATAGGACTAGGAAATCCCTACGAGCAGTACTTC. The encoded protein is CASSIGLGNPYEQYF.

This clone was recorded once. The V and J genes are TRBV9 and TRBJ1-2; no reliable D call. V was clipped by 0 bases and J by 4 bases, with 4 bases between them. CDR3 length equals 12 residues. Per germline, CDR1 SGDLS and CDR2 YYNGEE. CDR3 amino acids: CASSVDGYGYTF. The CDR3 nucleotides read TGTGCCAGCAGCGTAGACGGCTATGGCTACACCTTC.

This chain joins TRBV5-1 and TRBJ2-3; 7 bases line up with TRBD2. With V trimmed by 0 bases and J by 0 bases, 7 bases remained unmatched. There are 17 residues in the CDR3. Germline CDR1 reads SGHRS; CDR2 reads YFSETQ. This chain's CDR3 is CASSLETSVSSTDTQYF. CDR3 DNA sequence: TGCGCCAGCAGCTTGGAAACTAGCGTATCAAGCACAGATACGCAGTATTTT.

The chain joins TRBV7-6 to TRBJ2-5; D gene unclear. The germline V gene encodes CDR1 SGHVS and CDR2 FNYEAQ. Trimming took 2 bases from V and 5 from J, leaving 6 bases between them. The CDR3 totals 12 residues. The CDR3 bases are TGTGCCAGCAGCTTATCCAGGGAGACCCAGTACTTC. Its protein is CASSLSRETQYF. Drawing the rest from reference TRBV7-6 and TRBJ2-5, the complete variable domain is GAGVSQSPRYKVTKRGQDVALRCDPISGHVSLYWYRQALGQGPEFLTYFNYEAQQDKSGLPNDRFSAERPEGSISTLTIQRTEQRDSAMYRCASSLSRETQYFGPGTRLLVL.

The V gene is TRBV2, the J gene TRBJ2-7, with D perhaps TRBD2 (5 bases). Germline-derived CDR1 and CDR2 are SNHLY and FYNNEI. This CDR3 has 14 residues. V was trimmed by 8 bases and J by 3 bases, leaving 17 bases between them. The CDR3 nucleotides are TGTGCCAGCGCAGGACTCCGTCGACGCTACGAGCAGTACTTC. It specifies CASAGLRRRYEQYF.

The V and J genes are TRBV10-3 and TRBJ2-1, with 10 bases lining up with TRBD2. Germline V gives CDR1 ENHRY, CDR2 SYGVKD. The trim removed 3 bases at V and 3 bases at J, leaving 5 bases unmatched. There are 16 residues in the CDR3. The CDR3 protein is CAISDSGGGLYNEQFF. The CDR3 nucleotides read TGTGCCATCAGTGACAGCGGGGGGGGCCTCTACAATGAGCAGTTCTTC.

In this sample, this clone turned up once. This chain uses TRBV25-1 with TRBJ2-1, with a possible D match to TRBD1 (5 bases). Per germline, CDR1 MGHDK and CDR2 SYGVNS. This CDR3 contains 16 residues. The V end was cut by 3 bases, the J end by 4 bases, with 16 bases between. CDR3 region: CASSEAPIYRYNEQFF. The CDR3 nucleotides read TGTGCCAGCAGTGAGGCGCCCATATACAGGTACAATGAGCAGTTCTTC.

The chain links TRBV7-3 to TRBJ2-2; 9 bases line up with TRBD1. This CDR3 has 16 amino acids. Trimming at V came to 5 bases and at J to 4 bases, leaving 8 bases not matched to a gene. In germline, CDR1 is SGHTA, CDR2 FQGTGA. CDR3 in DNA: TGTGCCAGCAGCCCCACAGGGGGCGTTGGCACCGGGGAGCTGTTTTTT. Translating it yields CASSPTGGVGTGELFF.

V and J are TRBV7-3 and TRBJ2-2; possible D gene TRBD2, 5 bases. This CDR3 region has 14 residues. Germline CDR1 SGHTA, CDR2 FQGTGA. V shed 5 bases and J shed 7 bases, with 14 bases lying between them. The CDR3 is CASSPGIVSGELFF. The DNA for the CDR3 is TGTGCCAGCAGCCCCGGGATAGTTAGCGGGGAGCTGTTTTTT.

This clone has more than one count but fewer than ten. This rearrangement joins TRBV11-1 to TRBJ2-7, with 9 positions matching TRBD1. This CDR3 contains 13 residues. CDR1 is SGHAT, CDR2 FQDESV, per germline (reference sequence). V was clipped by 3 bases and J by 6 bases; unmatched bases: 3. CDR3 protein: CASSFTGGREQYF. CDR3 coding DNA: TGTGCCAGCAGCTTTACAGGGGGCCGCGAGCAGTACTTC.

This chain uses TRBV10-3 with TRBJ2-3; 11 nucleotides line up with TRBD1. Germline loops: CDR1 ENHRY, CDR2 SYGVKD. This CDR3 region has 18 residues. Trimming at V came to 9 bases and at J to 4 bases, leaving 18 bases not matched to a gene. CDR3 sequence reads: CAIRRGTGGNFGADTQYF. DNA for the CDR3: TGTGCCATACGGCGGGGGACAGGGGGGAACTTTGGCGCAGATACGCAGTATTTT.

The chain recombines TRBV2 with TRBJ2-7; D perhaps matches TRBD1 (5 bases). CDR1 is SNHLY, CDR2 FYNNEI, per germline. The CDR3 has 15 amino acids. V shed 7 bases and J shed 3 bases, with 19 bases lying between them. This CDR3 reads CASTKGHHTRYEQYF. The CDR3 nucleotides are TGTGCCAGCACTAAGGGGCATCACACACGCTACGAGCAGTACTTC.

The rearrangement uses TRBV6-1 and TRBJ1-6, with D perhaps TRBD1 (6 bases). The germline V gene encodes CDR1 MNHNS and CDR2 SASEGT. The CDR3 is 14 residues long. Between the trimmed V and J ends, which lost 3 bases and 5 bases, there was a span of 8 bases. The CDR3 region has the DNA TGTGCCAGCAGTGATCACAGGGATAATTCACCCCTCCACTTT. As protein: CASSDHRDNSPLHF.

This chain uses TRBV6-5 with TRBJ1-1; the match to TRBD1 covers 7 bases. The CDR3 contains 14 residues. Germline V gene lookup returns CDR1 MNHEY and CDR2 SVGAGI. V lost 8 bases, J lost 0 bases, and 6 bases stayed unmatched. CDR3 region: CASDRAGMNTEAFF. Written as DNA, the CDR3 is TGTGCCAGCGACAGGGCGGGGATGAACACTGAAGCTTTCTTT.